The T cell receptor beta chain described here comes from a study of blood T cell repertoires in COVID-19. In the study's own analysis: It was from reference gene primer amplification that nucleated cell counts were estimated. Data came from immunoSEQ multiplex PCR; TCRdb stores just in-frame clones and leaves some out. V and J calls and clone size are those listed in that table; D and trimming were worked out from the DNA. The repertoire holds some 350,000 clones, with 89% as singletons. Per the germline V gene, CDR1 is ENHRY and CDR2 is SYGVKD. The V gene end was trimmed by 7 bases and the J gene end by 0 bases; junction bases not matched to a gene: 4. The CDR3 covers 16 residues.

The specimen sequenced was peripheral blood. The chain has TRBV10-3 and TRBJ2-2; 11 positions agree with TRBD2. This TCR was recovered from a young woman with COVID-19, enrolled during active disease. CDR3 nucleotides: TGTGCCATCACGGGTAGCGGGAGGGCGAACACCGGGGAGCTGTTTTTT. Amino acids: CAITGSGRANTGELFF.